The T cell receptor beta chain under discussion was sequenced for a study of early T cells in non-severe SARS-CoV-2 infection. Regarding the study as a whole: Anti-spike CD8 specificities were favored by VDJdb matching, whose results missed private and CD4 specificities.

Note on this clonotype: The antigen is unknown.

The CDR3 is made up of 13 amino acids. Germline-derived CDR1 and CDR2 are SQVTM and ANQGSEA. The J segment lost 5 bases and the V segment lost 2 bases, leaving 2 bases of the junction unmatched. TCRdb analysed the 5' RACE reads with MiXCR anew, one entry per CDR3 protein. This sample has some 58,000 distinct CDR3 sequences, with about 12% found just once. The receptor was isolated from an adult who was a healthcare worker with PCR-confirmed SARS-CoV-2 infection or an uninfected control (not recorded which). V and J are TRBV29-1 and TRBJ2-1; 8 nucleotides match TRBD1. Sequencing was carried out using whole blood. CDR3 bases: TGCAGCGTTGAACGACAGGGGAACAATGAGCAGTTCTTC. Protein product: CSVERQGNNEQFF.